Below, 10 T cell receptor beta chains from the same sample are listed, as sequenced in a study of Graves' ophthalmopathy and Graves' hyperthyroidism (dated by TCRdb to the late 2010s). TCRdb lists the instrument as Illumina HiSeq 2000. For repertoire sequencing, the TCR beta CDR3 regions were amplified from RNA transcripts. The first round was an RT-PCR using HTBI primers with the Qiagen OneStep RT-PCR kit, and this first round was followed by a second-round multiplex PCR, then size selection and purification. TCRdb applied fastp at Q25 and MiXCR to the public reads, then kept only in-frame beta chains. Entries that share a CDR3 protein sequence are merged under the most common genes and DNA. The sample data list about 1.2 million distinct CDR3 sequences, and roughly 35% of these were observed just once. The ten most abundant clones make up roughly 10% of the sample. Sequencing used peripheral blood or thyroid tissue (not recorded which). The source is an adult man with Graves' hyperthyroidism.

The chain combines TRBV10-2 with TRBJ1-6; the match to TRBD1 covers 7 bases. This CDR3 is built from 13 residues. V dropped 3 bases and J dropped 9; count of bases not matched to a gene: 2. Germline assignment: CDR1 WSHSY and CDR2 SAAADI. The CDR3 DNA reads TGCGCCAGCAGTGATGCAGGGGGTTCACCCCTCCACTTT. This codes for CASSDAGGSPLHF.

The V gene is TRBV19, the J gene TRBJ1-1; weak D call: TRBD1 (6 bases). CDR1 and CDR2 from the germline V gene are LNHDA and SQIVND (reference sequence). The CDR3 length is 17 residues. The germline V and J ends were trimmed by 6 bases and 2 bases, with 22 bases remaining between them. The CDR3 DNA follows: TGTGCCAGTAGGGAACCTTGGGACGGACAGTCAAACACTGAAGCTTTCTTT. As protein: CASREPWDGQSNTEAFF.

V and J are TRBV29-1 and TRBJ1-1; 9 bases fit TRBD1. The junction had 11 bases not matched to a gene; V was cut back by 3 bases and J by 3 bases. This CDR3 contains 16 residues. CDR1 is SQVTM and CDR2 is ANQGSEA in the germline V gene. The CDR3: CSVEADRGIRDTEAFF. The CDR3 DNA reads TGCAGCGTTGAGGCCGACAGGGGGATTAGGGACACTGAAGCTTTCTTT. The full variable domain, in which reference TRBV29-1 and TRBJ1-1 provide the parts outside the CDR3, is SAVISQKPSRDICQRGTSLTIQCQVDSQVTMMFWYRQQPGQSLTLIATANQGSEATYESGFVIDKFPISRPNLTFSTLTVSNMSPEDSSIYLCSVEADRGIRDTEAFFGQGTRLTVV.

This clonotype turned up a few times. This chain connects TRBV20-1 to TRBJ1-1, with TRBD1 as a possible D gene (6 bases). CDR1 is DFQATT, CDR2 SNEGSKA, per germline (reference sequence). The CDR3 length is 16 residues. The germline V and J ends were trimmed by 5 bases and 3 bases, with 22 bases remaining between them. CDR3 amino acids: CSAGSPQPGADTEAFF. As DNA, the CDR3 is TGCAGTGCTGGTAGTCCCCAACCGGGGGCCGACACTGAAGCTTTCTTT.

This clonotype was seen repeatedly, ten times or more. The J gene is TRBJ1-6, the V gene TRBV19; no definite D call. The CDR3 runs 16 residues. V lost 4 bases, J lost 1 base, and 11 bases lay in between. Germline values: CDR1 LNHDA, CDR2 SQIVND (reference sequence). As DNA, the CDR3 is TGTGCCAGTAGTACCGAGAAGGTATCCTATAATTCACCCCTCCACTTT. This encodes CASSTEKVSYNSPLHF. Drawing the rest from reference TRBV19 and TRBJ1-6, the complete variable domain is DGGITQSPKYLFRKEGQNVTLSCEQNLNHDAMYWYRQDPGQGLRLIYYSQIVNDFQKGDIAEGYSVSREKKESFPLTVTSAQKNPTAFYLCASSTEKVSYNSPLHFGNGTRLTVT.

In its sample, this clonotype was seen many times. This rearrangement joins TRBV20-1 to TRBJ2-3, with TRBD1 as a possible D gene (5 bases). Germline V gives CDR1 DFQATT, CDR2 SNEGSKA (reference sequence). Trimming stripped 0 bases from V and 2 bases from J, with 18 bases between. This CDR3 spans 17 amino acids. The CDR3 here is CSARDTLFRANTDTQYF. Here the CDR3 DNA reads TGCAGTGCTAGAGACACCCTTTTCAGGGCGAACACAGATACGCAGTATTTT.

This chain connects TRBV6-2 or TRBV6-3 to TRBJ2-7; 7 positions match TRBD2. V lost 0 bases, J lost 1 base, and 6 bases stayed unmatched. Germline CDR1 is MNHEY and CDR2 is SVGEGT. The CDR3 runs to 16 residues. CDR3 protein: CASSYSRASGSYEQYF. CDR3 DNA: TGTGCCAGCAGTTACTCTAGGGCTAGCGGATCCTACGAGCAGTACTTC.

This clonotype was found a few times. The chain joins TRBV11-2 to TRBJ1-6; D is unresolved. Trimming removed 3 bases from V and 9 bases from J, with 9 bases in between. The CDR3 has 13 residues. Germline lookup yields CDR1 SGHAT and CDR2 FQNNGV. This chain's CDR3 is CASSLTDSSPLHF. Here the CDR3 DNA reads TGTGCCAGCAGCTTGACGGATAGTTCACCCCTCCACTTT.

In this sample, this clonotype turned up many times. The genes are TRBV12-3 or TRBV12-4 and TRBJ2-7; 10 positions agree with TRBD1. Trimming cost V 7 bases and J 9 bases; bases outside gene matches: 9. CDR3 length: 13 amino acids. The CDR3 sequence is CASTRDRGLGQYF. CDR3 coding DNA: TGTGCCAGCACCCGGGACAGGGGCCTGGGGCAGTACTTC.

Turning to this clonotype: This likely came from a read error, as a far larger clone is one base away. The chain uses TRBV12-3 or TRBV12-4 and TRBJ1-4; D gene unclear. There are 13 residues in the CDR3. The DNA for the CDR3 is TGTGCCAACAGTTTGGCAACTAATGAAAAACTGTTTTTT. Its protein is CANSLATNEKLFF.